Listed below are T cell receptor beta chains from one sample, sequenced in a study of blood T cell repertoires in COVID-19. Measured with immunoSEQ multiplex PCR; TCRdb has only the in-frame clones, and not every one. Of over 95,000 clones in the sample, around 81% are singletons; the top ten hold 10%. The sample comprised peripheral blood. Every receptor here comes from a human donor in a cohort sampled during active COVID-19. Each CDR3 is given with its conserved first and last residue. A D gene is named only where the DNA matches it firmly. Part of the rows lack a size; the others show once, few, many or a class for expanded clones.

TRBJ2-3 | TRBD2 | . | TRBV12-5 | TGTGCTAGTGGTTTCTCCGGACTAGCGGGGGGTGCAGATACGCAGTATTTT | CASGFSGLAGGADTQYF
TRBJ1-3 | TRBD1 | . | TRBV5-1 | TGCGCCAGCAGCCCCACAGGGGGACGCTCTGGAAACACCATATATTTT | CASSPTGGRSGNTIYF
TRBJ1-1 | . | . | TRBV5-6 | TGTGCCAGCAGCTTGTGGCAGGTCGAAAGTACGAGTCCCTTAGCTTTCTTT | CASSLWQVESTSPLAFF
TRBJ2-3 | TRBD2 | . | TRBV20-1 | TGCAGTGCTAGTGGGCTAGCGGGGAACACAGATACGCAGTATTTT | CSASGLAGNTDTQYF
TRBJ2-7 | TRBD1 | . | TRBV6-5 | TGTGCCAGCAGTCAAACCGGGACAGGGGGATACGAGCAGTACTTC | CASSQTGTGGYEQYF
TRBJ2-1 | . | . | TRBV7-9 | TGTGCCAGCAGCCACGGGAATGGGCAGTTCTTC | CASSHGNGQFF
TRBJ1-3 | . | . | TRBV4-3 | TGCGCCAGCAGCCAAGACGTAAACTCTGGAAACACCATATATTTT | CASSQDVNSGNTIYF
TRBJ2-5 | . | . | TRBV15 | TGTGCCACCAGCAGAGATTTCGGGTACCAAGAGACCCAGTACTTC | CATSRDFGYQETQYF
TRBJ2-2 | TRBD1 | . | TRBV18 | TGTGCCAGCTCACCACGGACAGGCTGGCCCACCGGGGAGCTGTTTTTT | CASSPRTGWPTGELFF
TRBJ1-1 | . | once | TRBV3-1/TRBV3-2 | TGTGCCAGCAGCCAACAAGCGGTGAACACTGAAGCTTTCTTT | CASSQQAVNTEAFF
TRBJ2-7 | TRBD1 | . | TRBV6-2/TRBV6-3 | TGTGCCAGCAGTTACGATGCAGGGGGATACGAGCAGTACTTC | CASSYDAGGYEQYF
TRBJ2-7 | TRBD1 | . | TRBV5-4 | TGTGCCAGCAGCCAGGACAGGCTGTGGGAGCAGTACTTC | CASSQDRLWEQYF